The entry that follows covers one T cell receptor beta chain sequence. The assay was immunoSEQ multiplex PCR, and TCRdb's table has in-frame clones only and misses some. The data show around 320,000 clones, roughly 86% seen once. This sample stems from a study of blood T cell repertoires in COVID-19. Study details: T cells, B-cell-depleted T cells, or PBMCs supplied cDNA or gDNA.

The CDR3 runs to 15 residues. Per the germline V gene, CDR1 is SGHRS and CDR2 is YFSETQ. The ends lost 0 bases at V and 6 bases at J; junction bases unmatched: 6. This clonotype was obtained from a woman between 50 and 59 years old who had been exposed to COVID-19. The sequenced sample was PBMCs or T cells enriched from blood (not recorded which). The chain uses TRBV5-1 and TRBJ2-4, with TRBD2 identical over 7 bases. The CDR3 sequence: CASSLGTRSLNIQYF. The CDR3, as DNA: TGCGCCAGCAGCTTGGGGACTAGGTCTTTAAACATTCAGTACTTC.